The entry below gives a single T cell receptor beta chain sequence along with its context. Its antigen is as yet unknown. These data come from a study of T cells in localized non-small cell lung cancer. The V and J ends lost 0 bases and 2 bases, in that order; junction bases with no gene match: 1. CDR1 MNHNS and CDR2 SASEGT come from the germline V gene. The CDR3 loop spans 14 amino acids. Whole-study findings and limits: Maximal T cell clonality occurred in uninvolved adjacent lung, with tumor ranking below it.

The protocol was immunoSEQ multiplex PCR, while the TCRdb copy is restricted to in-frame clones and leaves out a portion. The sample gives about 59,000 clones, more than 85% of which show up once; roughly 21% is in the top ten. Sequenced material: peripheral blood, taken before any cancer treatment. The sequence derives from a man aged 35-69 years with stage I lung adenocarcinoma. This chain joins TRBV6-1 and TRBJ2-7; 7 bases line up with TRBD1. CDR3 residues: CASSEADRAYEQYF. In nucleotides, the CDR3 is TGTGCCAGCAGTGAAGCCGACAGGGCCTACGAGCAGTACTTC.